Each of the 18 T cell receptor beta chains below was sequenced from the same sample in a study of identical twins. One entry per CDR3 protein results from TCRdb running MiXCR on the 5' RACE reads. The sample yields about 470,000 distinct CDR3 sequences, 20% to 25% seen once. This sample was also put to use in a study of T cells expressing NK-cell markers.

Source material: CD4+ T cells sorted from blood. These receptors all stem from a woman aged 18-29 years in good health.

J is TRBJ2-7 and V is TRBV3-1; no clear D gene. The CDR3 consists of 12 residues. Trimming left V 0 bases short and J 5 bases short, with 5 bases between. CDR1 is LGHDT and CDR2 is YNNKEL in the germline V gene (reference sequence). The CDR3 loop reads CASSQDPNEQYF. In nucleotides, the CDR3 is TGTGCCAGCAGCCAAGATCCCAACGAGCAGTACTTC.

This clonotype has just a few counts. The DNA for the CDR3 is TGTGCCAGCAGCCAGGGGACAGCGTTTAATGAAAAACTGTTTTTT. Amino acids: CASSQGTAFNEKLFF. The chain has TRBV4-2 and TRBJ1-4; 7 nucleotides align to TRBD1. The V segment lost 3 bases and the J segment 4 bases; nucleotides outside the gene matches: 5. Germline V gene sequence: CDR1 LGHNA, CDR2 YNFKEQ. The CDR3 has 15 residues.

This chain connects TRBV3-1 to TRBJ2-3; the D gene is possibly TRBD2 (6 bases). Germline V lookup: CDR1 LGHDT, CDR2 YNNKEL (reference sequence). The CDR3 extends over 16 amino acids. Trimming removed 4 bases at V and 2 bases at J, with 16 bases between. CDR3 in DNA: TGTGCCAGCAGCCCCCTCGGGACTTCCCTCACAGATACGCAGTATTTT. This translates into CASSPLGTSLTDTQYF.

V is TRBV6-2 or TRBV6-3 and J is TRBJ2-3; D unresolved. The V end was cut by 5 bases, the J end by 2 bases, with 17 bases between. Germline V gene data show CDR1 as MNHEY and CDR2 as SVGEGT. There are 16 residues in the CDR3. The CDR3, as DNA: TGTGCCAGCAGTCACCCGGTCGGCGAGTTCACAGATACGCAGTATTTT. This sequence encodes CASSHPVGEFTDTQYF.

There are a few counts of this clonotype. This rearrangement joins TRBV20-1 to TRBJ2-5; 12 bases map to TRBD2. Germline CDR1 reads DFQATT; CDR2 reads SNEGSKA (reference sequence). The CDR3 has 15 amino acids. Unmatched junction bases numbered 7, after V lost 3 bases and J lost 5 bases. The CDR3 bases are TGCAGTGCTAGGCTAGCGGGAGGGCCTGGGGAGACCCAGTACTTC. It specifies CSARLAGGPGETQYF.

This sequence joins TRBV5-1 and TRBJ2-3, with 10 bases fitting TRBD1. The CDR3 runs to 16 residues. V lost 4 bases and J lost 3; bases outside the gene matches: 8. CDR1 is SGHRS, CDR2 YFSETQ, per germline. CDR3 bases: TGCGCCAGCAGCGGGACAGGGGCTAGCGGGACAGATACGCAGTATTTT. Translation gives CASSGTGASGTDTQYF.

The sample holds a few counts of this clonotype. The genes are TRBV20-1 and TRBJ2-7; D not certain. The ends were cut back, 1 base at V and 0 bases at J, with 10 bases in the middle. The CDR3 is made up of 14 amino acids. In germline, CDR1 is DFQATT, CDR2 SNEGSKA (reference sequence). CDR3 loop: CSARVDASSYEQYF. CDR3 DNA sequence: TGCAGTGCTAGAGTGGACGCCTCCTCCTACGAGCAGTACTTC.

This clonotype was picked up a small number of times. The CDR3 DNA reads as TGTGCCAGCAGCTCCCCCGTGGTCAGGGGCTATCCTACTTACAATGAGCAGTTCTTC. This gives the protein CASSSPVVRGYPTYNEQFF. J is TRBJ2-1 and V is TRBV11-1, with D possibly being TRBD1 (6 bases). CDR1 SGHAT and CDR2 FQDESV come from the germline V gene (reference sequence). V was pared by 4 bases and J by 4 bases, with 26 bases between. The CDR3 totals 19 residues.

This rearrangement joins TRBV11-2 to TRBJ2-1; D is possibly TRBD1 or TRBD2 (6 bases each). This CDR3 has 18 residues. Trimming left V 2 bases short and J 0 bases short, with 17 bases between. The germline gives CDR1 SGHAT, CDR2 FQNNGV. CDR3 DNA sequence: TGTGCCAGCAGCTTAAAGGGGGGCAGGCGGACCTCCTACAATGAGCAGTTCTTC. It translates to CASSLKGGRRTSYNEQFF. The variable domain in full, with the rest retrieved from reference TRBV11-2 and TRBJ2-1, is EAGVAQSPRYKIIEKRQSVAFWCNPISGHATLYWYQQILGQGPKLLIQFQNNGVVDDSQLPKDRFSAERLKGVDSTLKIQPAKLEDSAVYLCASSLKGGRRTSYNEQFFGPGTRLTVL.

This rearrangement joins TRBV27 to TRBJ2-5; maybe TRBD1 (6 bases). CDR1 is MNHEY, CDR2 SMNVEV, per germline (reference sequence). This CDR3 comprises 14 residues. V was cut by 5 bases and J by 5 bases, with 15 bases left in between. DNA for the CDR3: TGTGCCAGCAGTCGGACAGCCTCTAGGGAGACCCAGTACTTC. Encoded protein: CASSRTASRETQYF.

The rearrangement uses TRBV6-2 or TRBV6-3 and TRBJ1-1; D gene ambiguous. Deletions cut 0 bases from V and 10 bases from J, with 15 bases between. CDR3 length: 14 amino acids. CDR1 MNHEY and CDR2 SVGEGT come from the germline V gene. CDR3: CASSYSISSQRAFF. Here the CDR3 DNA reads TGTGCCAGCAGTTACTCGATATCTTCCCAGCGAGCTTTCTTT.

This clonotype was counted at least ten times. This chain joins TRBV6-5 and TRBJ2-7; 10 positions agree with TRBD1. This CDR3 is built from 14 residues. The V gene's germline CDR1 is MNHEY and CDR2 SVGAGI. V gave up 2 bases and J gave up 4 bases; unmatched junction bases: 2. CDR3 sequence (DNA): TGTGCCAGCAGTTACCGGGACAGGGGATACGAGCAGTACTTC. This codes for CASSYRDRGYEQYF.

This clonotype occurred a few times. V and J are TRBV29-1 and TRBJ1-1; 8 bases fit TRBD1. Per germline, CDR1 SQVTM and CDR2 ANQGSEA. CDR3 length equals 13 residues. Trimming took 7 bases from V and 0 from J; bases not matched to a gene: 4. The DNA for the CDR3 is TGCAGCGGACGACAGGGGTTGAACACTGAAGCTTTCTTT. Encoded protein: CSGRQGLNTEAFF.

The chain is built from TRBV29-1 and TRBJ2-7; no firm D call. Trimming took off 6 bases at V and 0 bases at J, with 15 bases between the two ends. Germline CDR1 is SQVTM and CDR2 is ANQGSEA. The CDR3 totals 14 residues. CDR3 amino acids: CSVQMTLSSYEQYF. Here the CDR3 DNA reads TGCAGCGTCCAAATGACACTGAGCTCCTACGAGCAGTACTTC.

CDR3 sequence reads: CASSRGPGLFYEQYF. DNA for the CDR3: TGTGCCAGCAGCCGAGGCCCGGGACTATTCTACGAGCAGTACTTC. The rearrangement uses TRBV3-1 and TRBJ2-7; 7 bases line up with TRBD2. Germline loops: CDR1 LGHDT, CDR2 YNNKEL (reference sequence). The CDR3 runs to 15 residues. V lost 4 bases, J lost 3 bases, and 9 bases stayed unmatched.

The CDR3 is CAISEHTGGANEAFF. CDR3 coding DNA: TGTGCCATCAGTGAGCATACAGGGGGCGCGAATGAAGCTTTCTTT. The chain carries TRBV10-3 and TRBJ1-1; TRBD1 matches at 9 bases. The V gene's germline CDR1 is ENHRY and CDR2 SYGVKD. J gave up 7 bases and V 2 bases, and 8 bases lay outside the gene matches. This CDR3 spans 15 amino acids.

The chain employs TRBV20-1 and TRBJ1-5; D is possibly TRBD1 (6 bases). The CDR3 has 14 residues. V gave up 1 base and J gave up 4 bases, with 11 bases separating them. CDR1 DFQATT and CDR2 SNEGSKA come from the germline V gene (reference sequence). CDR3 sequence reads: CSARVTGRNQPQHF. CDR3 bases: TGCAGTGCTAGAGTTACAGGGCGTAATCAGCCCCAGCATTTT.

This CDR3 is CASSLPGLSTDTQYF. The CDR3 DNA follows: TGCGCCAGCAGCCTTCCGGGACTCAGCACAGATACGCAGTATTTT. The rearrangement links TRBV4-1 to TRBJ2-3, with D perhaps TRBD2 (6 bases). In germline, CDR1 is MGHRA, CDR2 YSYEKL. The CDR3 covers 15 residues. Trimming pared 4 bases from V and 0 bases from J, leaving 11 bases between.